This T cell receptor (beta chain) was obtained from a study of blood T cell repertoires in COVID-19. Study at large: Spain, Italy and the United States supplied samples that represented acute and convalescent COVID-19. PBMCs, B-cell-depleted T cells, or T cells provided the cDNA or gDNA that made up the material.

In the authors' workflow: Estimation of nucleated cell counts relied on the amplification of reference gene primers. Method: immunoSEQ multiplex PCR; TCRdb's copy keeps in-frame clones and lacks some. That table supplies the V and J calls and clone size; D and trimming were determined from the DNA. The sample lists roughly 270,000 clones, approximately 85% occurring once. The CDR3 is made up of 14 amino acids. V shed 10 bases and J shed 0 bases, with 12 bases lying between them. CDR1 ENHRY and CDR2 SYGVKD come from the germline V gene. This chain joins TRBV10-3 and TRBJ2-2, with a possible D match to TRBD1 (5 bases). This TCR came from a middle-aged man with active or convalescent COVID-19. Sequenced: peripheral blood. Here the CDR3 reads CATCQTANTGELFF. Written as DNA, the CDR3 is TGTGCCACATGCCAGACAGCGAACACCGGGGAGCTGTTTTTT.